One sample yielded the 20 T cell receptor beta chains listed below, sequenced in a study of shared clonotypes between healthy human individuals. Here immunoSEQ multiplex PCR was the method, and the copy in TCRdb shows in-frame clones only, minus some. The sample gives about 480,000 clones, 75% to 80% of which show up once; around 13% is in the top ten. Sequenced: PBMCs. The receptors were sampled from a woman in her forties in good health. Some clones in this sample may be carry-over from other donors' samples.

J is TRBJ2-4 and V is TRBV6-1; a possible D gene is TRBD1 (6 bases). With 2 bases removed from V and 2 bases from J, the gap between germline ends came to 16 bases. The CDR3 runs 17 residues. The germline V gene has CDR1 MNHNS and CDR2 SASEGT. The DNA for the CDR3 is TGTGCCAGCAGTGAATATAAGTCAGGGGTCACCAAAAACATTCAGTACTTC. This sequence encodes CASSEYKSGVTKNIQYF.

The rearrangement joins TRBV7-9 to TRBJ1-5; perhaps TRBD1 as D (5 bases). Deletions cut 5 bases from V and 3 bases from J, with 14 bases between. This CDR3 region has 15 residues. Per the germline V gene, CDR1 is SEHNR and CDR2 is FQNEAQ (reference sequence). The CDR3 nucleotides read TGTGCCAGCAGCCCCGCCGGCAGGGACAATCAGCCCCAGCATTTT. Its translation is CASSPAGRDNQPQHF.

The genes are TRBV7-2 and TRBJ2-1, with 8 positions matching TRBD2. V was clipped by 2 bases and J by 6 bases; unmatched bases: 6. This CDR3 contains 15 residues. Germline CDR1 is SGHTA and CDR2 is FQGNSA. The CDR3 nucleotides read TGTGCCAGCAGCTTACAGAGCGGGAGAGGCAATGAGCAGTTCTTC. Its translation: CASSLQSGRGNEQFF.

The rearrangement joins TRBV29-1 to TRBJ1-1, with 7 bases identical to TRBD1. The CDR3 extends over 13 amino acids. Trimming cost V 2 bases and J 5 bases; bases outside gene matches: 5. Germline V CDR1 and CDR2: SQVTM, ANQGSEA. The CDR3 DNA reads TGCAGCGTTGAACCGACAGGGTCGACTGAAGCTTTCTTT. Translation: CSVEPTGSTEAFF.

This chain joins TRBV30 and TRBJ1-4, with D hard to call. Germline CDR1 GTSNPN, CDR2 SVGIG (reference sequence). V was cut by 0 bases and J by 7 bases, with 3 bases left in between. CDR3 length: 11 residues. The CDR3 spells CAWSVREKLFF. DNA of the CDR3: TGTGCCTGGAGTGTGCGTGAAAAACTGTTTTTT. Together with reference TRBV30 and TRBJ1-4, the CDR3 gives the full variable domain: SQTIHQWPATLVQPVGSPLSLECTVEGTSNPNLYWYRQAAGRGLQLLFYSVGIGQISSEVPQNLSASRPQDRQFILSSKKLLLSDSGFYLCAWSVREKLFFGSGTQLSVL.

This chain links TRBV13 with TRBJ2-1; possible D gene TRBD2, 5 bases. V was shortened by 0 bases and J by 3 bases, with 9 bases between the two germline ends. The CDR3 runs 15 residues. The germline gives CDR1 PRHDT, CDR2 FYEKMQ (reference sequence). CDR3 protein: CASSLGRGFYNEQFF. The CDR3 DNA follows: TGTGCCAGCAGCTTAGGCCGCGGGTTCTACAATGAGCAGTTCTTC.

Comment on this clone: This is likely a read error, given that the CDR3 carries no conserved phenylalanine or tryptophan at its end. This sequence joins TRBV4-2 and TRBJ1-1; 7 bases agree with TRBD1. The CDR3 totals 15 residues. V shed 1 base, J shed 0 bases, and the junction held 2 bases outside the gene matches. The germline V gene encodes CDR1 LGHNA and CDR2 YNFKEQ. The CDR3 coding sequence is TGTGCCAGCAGCCAAGGGGACAGCTTGAACACTGAAGCTTTCTCT. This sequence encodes CASSQGDSLNTEAFS.

The CDR3, as DNA: TGTGCCAGCAGTTACTCGTGGGAGGGCAATCAGCCCCAGCATTTT. As protein: CASSYSWEGNQPQHF. The chain combines TRBV6-5 with TRBJ1-5; D is ambiguous. CDR1 is MNHEY, CDR2 SVGAGI, per germline. Trimming cost V 0 bases and J 2 bases, with 8 bases left between them. This CDR3 has 15 amino acids.

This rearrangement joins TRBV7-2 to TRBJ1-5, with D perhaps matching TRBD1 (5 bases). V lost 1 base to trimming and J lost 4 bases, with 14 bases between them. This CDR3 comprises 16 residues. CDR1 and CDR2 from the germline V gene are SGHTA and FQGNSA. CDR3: CASSLVGAASNQPQHF. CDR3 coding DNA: TGTGCCAGCAGCTTAGTCGGGGCAGCAAGTAATCAGCCCCAGCATTTT.

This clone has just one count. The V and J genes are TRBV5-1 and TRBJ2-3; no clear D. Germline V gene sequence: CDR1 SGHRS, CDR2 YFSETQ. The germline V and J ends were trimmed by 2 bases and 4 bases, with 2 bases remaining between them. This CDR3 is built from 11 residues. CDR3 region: CASSLSDTQYF. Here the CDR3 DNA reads TGCGCCAGCAGCTTATCAGATACGCAGTATTTT.

CDR3 sequence: CASSLDGKNTEAFF. The CDR3 DNA reads as TGTGCCAGCAGCTTGGACGGGAAGAACACTGAAGCTTTCTTT. The chain carries TRBV7-3 and TRBJ1-1; D is unresolved. This CDR3 is 14 amino acids long. V lost 3 bases to trimming and J lost 1 base, with 9 bases between them. The germline CDR1 and CDR2 sequences are SGHTA and FQGTGA.

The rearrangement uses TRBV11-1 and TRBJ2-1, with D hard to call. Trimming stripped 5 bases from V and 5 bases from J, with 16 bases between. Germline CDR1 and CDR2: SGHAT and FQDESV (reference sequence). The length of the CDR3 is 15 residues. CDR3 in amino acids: CASSATRLTNNEQFF. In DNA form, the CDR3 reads TGTGCCAGCAGCGCGACAAGGCTAACTAACAATGAGCAGTTCTTC.

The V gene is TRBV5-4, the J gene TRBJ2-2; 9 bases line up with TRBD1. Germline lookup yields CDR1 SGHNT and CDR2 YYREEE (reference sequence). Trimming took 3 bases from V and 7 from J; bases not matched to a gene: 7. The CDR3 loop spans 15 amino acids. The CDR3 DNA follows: TGTGCCAGCAGCTCCGGGACAGGGTTAATCGGGGAGCTGTTTTTT. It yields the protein CASSSGTGLIGELFF. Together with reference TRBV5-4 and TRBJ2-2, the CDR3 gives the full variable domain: ETGVTQSPTHLIKTRGQQVTLRCSSQSGHNTVSWYQQALGQGPQFIFQYYREEENGRGNFPPRFSGLQFPNYSSELNVNALELDDSALYLCASSSGTGLIGELFFGEGSRLTVL.

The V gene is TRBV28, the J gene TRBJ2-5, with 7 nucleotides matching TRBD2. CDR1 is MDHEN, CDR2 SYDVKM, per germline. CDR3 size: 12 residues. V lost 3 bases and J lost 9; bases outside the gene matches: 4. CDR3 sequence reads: CASSFAGDSQYF. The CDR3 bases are TGTGCCAGCAGTTTTGCGGGAGACTCCCAGTACTTC.

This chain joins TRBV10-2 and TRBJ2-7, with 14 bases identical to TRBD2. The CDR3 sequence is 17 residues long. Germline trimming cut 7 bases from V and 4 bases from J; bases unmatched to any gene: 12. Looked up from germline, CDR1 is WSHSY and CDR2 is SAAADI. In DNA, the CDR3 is TGCGCCAGCATCGGACTAGCGGGAGGAGTCCCTTTGTACGAGCAGTACTTC. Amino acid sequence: CASIGLAGGVPLYEQYF.

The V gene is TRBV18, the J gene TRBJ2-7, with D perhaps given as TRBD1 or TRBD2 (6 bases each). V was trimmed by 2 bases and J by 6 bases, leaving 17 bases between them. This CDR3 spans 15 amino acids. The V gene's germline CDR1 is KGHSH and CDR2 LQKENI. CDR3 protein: CASSPGGTKRGEQYF. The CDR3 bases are TGTGCCAGCTCACCAGGGGGGACAAAGAGAGGCGAGCAGTACTTC.

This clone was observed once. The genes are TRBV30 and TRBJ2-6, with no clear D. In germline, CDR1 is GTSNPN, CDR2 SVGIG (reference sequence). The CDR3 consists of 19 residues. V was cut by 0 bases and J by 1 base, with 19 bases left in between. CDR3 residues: CAWSVQLFPTSSGANVLTF. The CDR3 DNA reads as TGTGCCTGGAGTGTACAGCTGTTCCCGACCTCTTCTGGGGCCAACGTCCTGACTTTC. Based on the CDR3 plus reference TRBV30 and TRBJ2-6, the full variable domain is SQTIHQWPATLVQPVGSPLSLECTVEGTSNPNLYWYRQAAGRGLQLLFYSVGIGQISSEVPQNLSASRPQDRQFILSSKKLLLSDSGFYLCAWSVQLFPTSSGANVLTFGAGSRLTVL.

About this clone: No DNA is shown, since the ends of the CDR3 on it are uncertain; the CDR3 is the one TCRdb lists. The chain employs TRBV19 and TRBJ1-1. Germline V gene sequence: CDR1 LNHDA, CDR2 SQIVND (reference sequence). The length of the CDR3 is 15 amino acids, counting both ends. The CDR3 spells CASTSVGGSNTEAFF.

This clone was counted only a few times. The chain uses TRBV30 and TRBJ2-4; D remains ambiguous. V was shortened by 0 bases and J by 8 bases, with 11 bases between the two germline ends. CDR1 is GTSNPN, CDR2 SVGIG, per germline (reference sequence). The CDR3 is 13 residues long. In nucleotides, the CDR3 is TGTGCCTGGAGTGTCTCTGTCGTGGACATTCAGTACTTC. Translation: CAWSVSVVDIQYF.

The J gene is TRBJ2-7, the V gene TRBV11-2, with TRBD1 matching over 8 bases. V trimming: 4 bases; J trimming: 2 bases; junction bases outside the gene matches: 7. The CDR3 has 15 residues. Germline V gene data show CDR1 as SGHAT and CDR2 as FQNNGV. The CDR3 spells CASSSGTGEAYEQYF. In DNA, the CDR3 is TGTGCCAGCAGCTCGGGGACAGGAGAGGCCTACGAGCAGTACTTC.